Shown below are 3 T cell receptor beta chains from a single sample sequenced in a study of blood T cell repertoires in COVID-19. The protocol was immunoSEQ multiplex PCR, while the TCRdb copy is restricted to in-frame clones and leaves out a portion. The sample holds 120,000 or so clones, approximately 80% seen once. The sample was peripheral blood. Receptors originate from a man between 60 and 75 years old with acute or convalescent COVID-19.

The V and J genes are TRBV6-5 and TRBJ1-2; tentative D call: TRBD1 (6 bases). The CDR3 has 13 amino acids. CDR1 is MNHEY, CDR2 SVGAGI, per germline. V lost 5 bases, J lost 4 bases, and 11 bases lay in between. CDR3 in amino acids: CASSMGQFYGYTF. In DNA form, the CDR3 reads TGTGCCAGCAGTATGGGACAATTCTATGGCTACACCTTC.

This chain uses TRBV4-1 with TRBJ1-5; maybe TRBD1 (5 bases). The CDR3 is made up of 16 amino acids. The ends were cut back, 4 bases at V and 3 bases at J, with 16 bases in the middle. Looked up from germline, CDR1 is MGHRA and CDR2 is YSYEKL. The CDR3 coding sequence is TGCGCCAGCAGCCGCGATCTGGGAGGGGTCAATCAGCCCCAGCATTTT. It translates to CASSRDLGGVNQPQHF.

The J gene is TRBJ1-3, the V gene TRBV5-1, with D hard to call. This CDR3 has 16 residues. V lost 2 bases and J lost 0, with 12 bases in between. The germline V gene encodes CDR1 SGHRS and CDR2 YFSETQ. The CDR3 nucleotides are TGCGCCAGCAGCTTCGCGCCGACAAACTCTGGAAACACCATATATTTT. Its translation is CASSFAPTNSGNTIYF.